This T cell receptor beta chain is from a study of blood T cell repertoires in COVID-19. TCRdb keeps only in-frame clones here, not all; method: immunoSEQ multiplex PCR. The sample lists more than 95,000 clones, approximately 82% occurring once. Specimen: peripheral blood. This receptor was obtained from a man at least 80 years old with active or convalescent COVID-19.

CDR3 region: CASRGTHYGYTF. CDR3 coding DNA: TGTGCCAGCAGGGGGACACACTATGGCTACACCTTC. The chain uses TRBV7-2 and TRBJ1-2; D is perhaps TRBD1 (6 bases). Trimming took off 6 bases at V and 3 bases at J, with 8 bases between the two ends. Germline lookup yields CDR1 SGHTA and CDR2 FQGNSA. CDR3 length: 12 residues.